This is a list of T cell receptor beta chains from one sample in a study of CD4 and CD8 cells across lung adenocarcinoma regions. TCRdb recomputed calls from the PCR reads with MiXCR, one row per CDR3 protein. The table lists roughly 20,000 distinct CDR3 sequences, about 53% of them singletons. Source material: CD8+ T cells from the center of a lung tumor. All receptors derive from a female donor with lung adenocarcinoma. The CD4 and CD8 labels of this study may be unreliable. Both conserved end residues are part of each CDR3. The D gene is left open where the match is weak. Some rows mark clone size as missing; the rest say once, few, many or name a class of expanded clone.

j_call	d_call	v_call	cdr3_length	clone_size	cdr3_nt	cdr3_aa
TRBJ2-7	-	TRBV6-1	16	-	TGTGCCAGTGTGGGGGGAGGGGGGGGAGACCTAGAGACGCAGTACTTC	CASVGGGGGDLETQYF
TRBJ2-5	TRBD2	TRBV27	13	-	TGTGCGAGCGGGGGGTGTGACGAAGAGACCCAGTACTTC	CASGGCDEETQYF
TRBJ2-3	-	TRBV7-2	15	-	TGTGCCAGCAGCTTAGCGGCGGGGGCCACAGATACGCAGTATTTT	CASSLAAGATDTQYF
TRBJ2-1	TRBD1	TRBV6-5	17	medium-sized	TGTGCCAGCAGTTACTCCCGGGACAGGGTCTCCTACAATGAGCAGTTCTTC	CASSYSRDRVSYNEQFF
TRBJ2-3	TRBD2	TRBV28	15	-	TGTGCCAGCAGGCTAGCGGAGCGGAACACAGATACGCAGTATTTT	CASRLAERNTDTQYF
TRBJ2-1	-	TRBV10-1	15	many	TGCGCCAGCAGTGTTGAGGGGCTCTCCTACAATGAGCAGTTCTTC	CASSVEGLSYNEQFF
TRBJ2-3	-	TRBV10-2	17	-	TGCGCCAGCAGTGAGGGGATAGGGGGGCGTGGGGCAGATACGCAGTATTTT	CASSEGIGGRGADTQYF
TRBJ2-1	-	TRBV6-1	14	-	TGTGCCACCATCGGGCGGGGTCACCAAGACACCCAGTTCTTC	CATIGRGHQDTQFF
TRBJ2-7	-	TRBV27	15	few	TGTGCCAGCAGTGCGCGGGGGCCGCAGAACTACGAGCAGTACTTC	CASSARGPQNYEQYF
TRBJ2-4	-	TRBV10-3	14	-	TGTGCGGGGATCGGGGGCCGCGAGGGAAACATTCAGTACTTC	CAGIGGREGNIQYF
TRBJ2-2	-	TRBV7-2	16	few	TGTGCCAGCAGCTTATCTCCTAGCTCACTAACCGGGGAGCTGTTTTTT	CASSLSPSSLTGELFF
TRBJ2-3	-	TRBV6-5	16	-	TGTGCCAGCAGTTACTCAGGGGCGGGGTTCCAAGATACGCAGTATTTT	CASSYSGAGFQDTQYF
TRBJ2-3	-	TRBV4-1	15	-	TGCGCCAGCAGCCAAGGTCTCTCTGGCACAGATACGCAGTATTTT	CASSQGLSGTDTQYF
TRBJ2-5	-	TRBV6-1	14	-	TGTGCCAGCAGTGAAGCTAGGGCCCAAGAGACCCAGTACTTC	CASSEARAQETQYF
TRBJ2-3	-	TRBV27	11	-	TGTGCCAGCGGTCCTCCACACACGCAGTATTTC	CASGPPHTQYF
TRBJ2-4	-	TRBV12-3/TRBV12-4	13	-	TGTGCCACGGGGCTGCGGGCCAAAGACACGCAGTACTTC	CATGLRAKDTQYF
TRBJ2-3	TRBD2	TRBV27	17	-	TGTGCCACCCGGCGGGGACTAGAGGGGACGAGCACAGATGCGCAGTATTTT	CATRRGLEGTSTDAQYF